This entry features one T cell receptor beta chain sequence. This entry is derived from a study of early stage breast cancer tumors. Method: immunoSEQ multiplex PCR; TCRdb's copy keeps in-frame clones and lacks some. Of fewer than 90,000 clones in the sample, more than 65% were seen once. This TCR was sampled from a person in their 60s with breast cancer. Sequenced sample: blood.

Here the CDR3 DNA reads TGTGCCATCAGTGAGTCGGGCAGTTCGAACTATGGCTACACCTTC. The encoded protein is CAISESGSSNYGYTF. The chain couples TRBV10-3 to TRBJ1-2; D gene unclear. Germline CDR1 and CDR2: ENHRY and SYGVKD. V was shortened by 0 bases and J by 2 bases, with 10 bases between the two germline ends. CDR3 size: 15 residues.